The rows below give T cell receptor beta chains drawn from one sample of a study of T cell repertoires in cytomegalovirus infection. For these TCRs, the target antigens are not known. TCRdb used MiXCR to reprocess the reads, holding one entry per CDR3 protein. The top ten clones hold 15% to 20% of a sample with hundreds of thousands of distinct CDR3 sequences, approximately 33% of them seen once. Sequencing used cultured PBMCs, obtained from culture after CMV antigen stimulation. The receptors were sampled from a human donor in good health (CMV status not recorded). Some clones in this sample may be carry-over from other donors' samples. The CDR3 runs from the conserved cysteine through the conserved F or W. The D gene is left open where the match is weak. Some rows have no size entry. The others give once, few or many, or a class for an expanded clone.

NA	NA	TRBJ2-3	TRBV19	CASSISRFGAQYF	TGTGCCAGTAGTATCTCCCGCTTTGGAGCGCAGTATTTT
NA	NA	TRBJ2-3	TRBV18	CASSPKGVRTDTQYF	TGTGCCAGCTCACCAAAGGGGGTTCGCACAGATACGCAGTATTTT
NA	TRBD1	TRBJ1-2	TRBV27	CARWDRGKYGYTF	TGTGCCAGGTGGGACAGGGGGAAATATGGCTACACCTTC
few	TRBD1	TRBJ2-3	TRBV6-5	CASRTGQGWDTQYF	TGTGCCAGCAGAACAGGACAGGGCTGGGATACGCAGTATTTT
few	TRBD1	TRBJ2-5	TRBV4-1	CASSPGQGGWYQETQYF	TGCGCCAGCAGCCCCGGACAGGGCGGGTGGTACCAAGAGACCCAGTACTTC
few	NA	TRBJ2-1	TRBV11-2	CASSLEGYSAGRLFF	TGTGCCAGCAGCTTAGAAGGTTACTCGGCGGGAAGGTTGTTCTTC
NA	NA	TRBJ1-4	TRBV4-1	CASSQVPSGWEKLFF	TGCGCCAGCAGCCAAGTCCCCTCAGGGTGGGAAAAACTGTTTTTT
NA	NA	TRBJ2-7	TRBV7-2	CASSLVGGNSYEQYF	TGTGCCAGCAGCTTAGTGGGCGGAAACTCCTACGAGCAGTACTTC
few	NA	TRBJ2-5	TRBV4-3	CASSQDQRVEETQYF	TGCGCCAGCAGCCAAGATCAGCGGGTGGAAGAGACCCAGTACTTC
many	NA	TRBJ2-1	TRBV4-1	CASSQDPPPGWAYNEQFF	TGCGCCAGCAGCCAAGATCCCCCCCCAGGGTGGGCCTACAATGAGCAGTTCTTC
NA	TRBD2	TRBJ2-7	TRBV9	CASSPGLADRYEQYF	TGTGCCAGCAGCCCAGGACTAGCGGACCGATACGAGCAGTACTTC
NA	NA	TRBJ2-2	TRBV7-2	CASSPVEWAGELFF	TGTGCCAGCAGCCCTGTAGAGTGGGCCGGGGAGCTGTTTTTT
few	NA	TRBJ2-3	TRBV10-3	CAIRDPRADTQYF	TGTGCCATCAGGGACCCCCGGGCAGATACGCAGTATTTT
NA	NA	TRBJ1-5	TRBV19	CASSIHQGVDQPQHF	TGTGCCAGTAGTATCCACCAGGGAGTAGATCAGCCCCAGCATTTT
NA	NA	TRBJ2-6	TRBV6-1	CASSREGVGTGYSGANVLTF	TGTGCCAGCAGTAGGGAGGGGGTCGGGACAGGATACTCTGGGGCCAACGTCCTGACTTTC
NA	TRBD2	TRBJ2-1	TRBV10-3	CAIKGSGEGNEQFF	TGTGCCATCAAGGGAAGCGGGGAGGGCAATGAGCAGTTCTTC
NA	NA	TRBJ2-2	TRBV6-1	CASSVIVNTGELFF	TGTGCCAGCAGTGTAATTGTGAACACCGGGGAGCTGTTTTTT
NA	NA	TRBJ2-7	TRBV6-1	CASMSGAYEQYF	TGTGCCAGCATGTCGGGGGCCTACGAGCAGTACTTC
NA	NA	TRBJ1-2	TRBV6-6	CASSDNQELYGYTF	TGTGCCAGCAGTGATAACCAGGAGCTATATGGCTACACCTTC
few	NA	TRBJ2-3	TRBV7-8	CASSLLLAHSSTDTQYF	TGTGCCAGCAGCTTATTACTGGCGCATTCTAGCACAGATACGCAGTATTTT
NA	TRBD1	TRBJ1-5	TRBV18	CASSPGISRGRTQPQHF	TGTGCCAGCTCACCAGGAATCTCCAGGGGGCGAACTCAGCCCCAGCATTTT
few	TRBD1	TRBJ1-3	TRBV7-6	CASSLEGTAAGNTIYF	TGTGCCAGCAGCTTAGAAGGGACAGCTGCTGGAAACACCATATATTTT
few	NA	TRBJ1-4	TRBV20-1	CSASAGAATNEKLFF	TGCAGTGCTTCCGCCGGCGCTGCAACTAATGAAAAACTGTTTTTT
NA	NA	TRBJ2-7	TRBV12-3/TRBV12-4	CASSIRGRYYEQYF	TGTGCCAGCAGTATCCGCGGCAGATACTACGAGCAGTACTTC
NA	TRBD1	TRBJ2-7	TRBV11-2	CASSSRQGTLTYEQYF	TGTGCCAGCAGCTCCAGACAGGGAACACTGACCTACGAGCAGTACTTC
few	NA	TRBJ2-1	TRBV11-2	CASSNGPTSYNEQFF	TGTGCCAGCAGCAACGGTCCTACCTCCTACAATGAGCAGTTCTTC
NA	NA	TRBJ2-5	TRBV5-6	CASSLNRVGETQYF	TGTGCCAGCAGCTTAAACCGGGTGGGAGAGACCCAGTACTTC
few	NA	TRBJ2-7	TRBV15	CATSGGFRPLGEQYF	TGTGCCACCAGCGGGGGGTTCCGCCCTTTGGGCGAGCAGTACTTC
NA	TRBD1	TRBJ1-4	TRBV19	CASSTWTGSNEKLFF	TGTGCCAGTAGTACCTGGACAGGAAGTAATGAAAAACTGTTTTTT
NA	TRBD1	TRBJ1-5	TRBV19	CASKTGGKGQNQPQHF	TGTGCCAGTAAAACAGGGGGCAAGGGGCAAAATCAGCCCCAGCATTTT
NA	NA	TRBJ2-5	TRBV19	CASRPPGQKETQYF	TGTGCCAGTAGACCGCCAGGGCAAAAAGAGACCCAGTACTTC
NA	NA	TRBJ2-1	TRBV20-1	CSARVASTRTYNEQFF	TGCAGTGCTAGAGTTGCTTCTACCCGAACATACAATGAGCAGTTCTTC
NA	TRBD1	TRBJ1-4	TRBV12-3/TRBV12-4	CASSLIAWGTVGEKLFF	TGTGCCAGCAGTTTAATAGCCTGGGGGACAGTCGGTGAAAAACTGTTTTTT
NA	NA	TRBJ2-2	TRBV2	CASKGGENTGELFF	TGTGCCAGCAAGGGCGGAGAGAACACCGGGGAGCTGTTTTTT
few	NA	TRBJ1-6	TRBV7-2	CASSLVPGFNSPLHF	TGTGCCAGCAGCTTAGTTCCGGGATTTAATTCACCCCTCCACTTT
few	TRBD1	TRBJ2-3	TRBV7-6	CASSLLGDRGTDTQYF	TGTGCCAGCAGCTTATTAGGGGACAGGGGAACAGATACGCAGTATTTT
NA	NA	TRBJ2-2	TRBV19	CAGSLAPLSTGELFF	TGTGCCGGTAGCCTTGCTCCCCTGAGCACCGGGGAGCTGTTTTTT
NA	NA	TRBJ2-7	TRBV7-9	CASSLSVGDISYEQYF	TGTGCCAGCAGCTTATCGGTCGGGGACATTTCCTACGAGCAGTACTTC
few	TRBD1	TRBJ2-1	TRBV7-2	CASSLAGTGGYNEQFF	TGTGCCAGCAGCTTAGCGGGGACAGGGGGTTACAATGAGCAGTTCTTC
NA	NA	TRBJ2-1	TRBV12-3/TRBV12-4	CASSLRRAYNEQFF	TGTGCCAGCAGTTTGCGACGGGCCTACAATGAGCAGTTCTTC
few	TRBD2	TRBJ2-1	TRBV6-1	CASSEGVAGRNEQFF	TGTGCCAGCAGTGAAGGAGTAGCGGGAAGAAATGAGCAGTTCTTC
few	TRBD2	TRBJ2-2	TRBV5-1	CASEGLAGGTDTGELFF	TGCGCCAGCGAGGGACTAGCGGGAGGTACGGACACCGGGGAGCTGTTTTTT
few	NA	TRBJ1-4	TRBV11-2	CASSTYREKDEKLFF	TGTGCCAGCAGCACGTACAGGGAAAAGGATGAAAAACTGTTTTTT
NA	NA	TRBJ1-5	TRBV7-2	CASSFRTSNQPQHF	TGTGCCAGCAGCTTCCGGACTTCGAATCAGCCCCAGCATTTT
many	NA	TRBJ2-7	TRBV7-6	CASSLGSGSYEQYF	TGTGCCAGCAGCTTAGGGTCAGGGTCCTACGAGCAGTACTTC
few	NA	TRBJ2-3	TRBV3-1	CASSQDRADTQYF	TGTGCCAGCAGCCAAGATAGGGCAGATACGCAGTATTTT
many	NA	TRBJ2-7	TRBV7-6	CASSPGGHLEQYF	TGTGCCAGCAGCCCGGGGGGACACCTCGAGCAGTACTTC
NA	TRBD2	TRBJ2-3	TRBV7-4	CASSLALAGGLYCTDTQYF	TGTGCCAGCAGCTTAGCGCTCGCGGGAGGGCTATATTGCACAGATACGCAGTATTTT
NA	TRBD2	TRBJ2-7	TRBV18	CASSPPRAGANEQYF	TGTGCCAGCTCACCACCGCGGGCGGGAGCGAACGAGCAGTACTTC
many	TRBD1	TRBJ1-4	TRBV7-2	CASSLGTGIWEKLFF	TGTGCCAGCAGCTTAGGGACAGGGATTTGGGAAAAACTGTTTTTT
few	TRBD1	TRBJ2-2	TRBV7-2	CATTTGGYTGELFF	TGTGCCACTACGACAGGGGGGTACACCGGGGAGCTGTTTTTT
few	NA	TRBJ1-2	TRBV6-5	CASSYSFALGNYGYTF	TGTGCCAGCAGTTACTCTTTTGCACTCGGGAACTATGGCTACACCTTC
many	TRBD1	TRBJ1-1	TRBV7-2	CASSLMRTGGHAEAFF	TGTGCCAGCAGCCTGATGAGGACAGGGGGCCACGCTGAAGCTTTCTTT
few	TRBD2	TRBJ2-5	TRBV7-2	CASSPSLRGAGGRETQYF	TGTGCCAGCAGCCCGAGTCTCCGGGGTGCGGGGGGGAGAGAGACCCAGTACTTC